These 29 T cell receptor beta chains came from one sample sequenced in a study of identical twins. TCRdb re-called the 5' RACE reads with MiXCR, one entry per CDR3 protein. The repertoire holds over 600,000 distinct CDR3 sequences, with around 21% as singletons. The same specimen was also included in a second study, on T cells expressing NK-cell markers.

Material: PBMCs. The receptors were sampled from a woman between 18 and 29 years old in good health.

The sample holds many counts of this clonotype. This chain joins TRBV5-1 and TRBJ2-2; 8 positions match TRBD1. CDR3 length: 15 residues. Germline assignment: CDR1 SGHRS and CDR2 YFSETQ. V gave up 4 bases and J gave up 2 bases; unmatched junction bases: 4. CDR3 nucleotide sequence: TGCGCCAGCAGCCGCGACAGGGGAAACACCGGGGAGCTGTTTTTT. Translation: CASSRDRGNTGELFF.

The chain uses TRBV7-9 and TRBJ2-1; D remains unclear. This CDR3 comprises 11 residues. V lost 6 bases and J 6 bases, leaving 6 bases between the germline ends. Germline V gene sequence: CDR1 SEHNR, CDR2 FQNEAQ (reference sequence). CDR3: CASSTSNEQFF. The CDR3 nucleotides read TGTGCCAGCAGTACGAGCAATGAGCAGTTCTTC.

In its sample, this clonotype was seen many times. The junction does not match germline at one end; this may be a read error. The rearrangement links TRBV12-3 or TRBV12-4 to TRBJ2-1; D call uncertain. This CDR3 comprises 14 residues. CDR3 coding DNA: TGTGCCAGCAGTTTAATTGGTTCCTTCAATGAGCAGTTCTTC. Amino acid sequence: CASSLIGSFNEQFF.

This clonotype has at least ten counts. The chain joins TRBV20-1 to TRBJ2-7, with TRBD1 matching 9 bases. The CDR3 is made up of 14 amino acids. Germline values: CDR1 DFQATT, CDR2 SNEGSKA (reference sequence). J lost 5 bases, V lost 4 bases, and 9 bases had no gene match. The CDR3 DNA sequence: TGCAGTGCTAACGGCCCCCGGACAGGGGACGAGCAGTACTTC. Translated: CSANGPRTGDEQYF.

This clonotype was counted only a few times. V gene TRBV10-3 combines with J gene TRBJ1-5; D is unclear. V lost 7 bases and J 7 bases, leaving 17 bases between the germline ends. Germline loops: CDR1 ENHRY, CDR2 SYGVKD. This CDR3 has 14 residues. In nucleotides, the CDR3 is TGTGCCATCAACTCGGGCCCGGCGGGGCAGCCCCAGCATTTT. Translating it yields CAINSGPAGQPQHF.

The gene calls are TRBV7-3 and TRBJ2-7; TRBD1 or TRBD2 may be the D gene (5 bases each). Germline V gives CDR1 SGHTA, CDR2 FQGTGA. The CDR3 length is 13 residues. V was shortened by 6 bases and J by 2 bases, with 11 bases between the two germline ends. The CDR3: CASRDGTTYEQYF. The CDR3 coding sequence is TGTGCCAGCAGGGACGGGACCACCTACGAGCAGTACTTC.

This clonotype was recorded at least ten times. The chain couples TRBV10-2 to TRBJ2-1; D not resolved. Trimming left V 4 bases short and J 3 bases short, with 10 bases between. CDR3 length equals 14 residues. Germline CDR1 and CDR2: WSHSY and SAAADI. Here the CDR3 reads CASSALSLYNEQFF. The CDR3 DNA is TGCGCCAGCAGTGCCCTGAGTCTCTACAATGAGCAGTTCTTC.

This clonotype was seen only a few times. The J gene is TRBJ2-1, the V gene TRBV10-3; TRBD2 is a possible D gene (5 bases). CDR1 ENHRY and CDR2 SYGVKD come from the germline V gene. V gave up 11 bases and J gave up 5 bases, with 10 bases separating them. This CDR3 has 11 amino acids. The CDR3 nucleotides read TGTGCCGGCCGGGAAGACAATGAGCAGTTCTTC. The encoded protein is CAGREDNEQFF.

This clonotype came up many times. The rearrangement uses TRBV27 and TRBJ2-1; TRBD1 is a possible D gene (6 bases). Germline CDR1 reads MNHEY; CDR2 reads SMNVEV (reference sequence). This CDR3 has 13 amino acids. Trimming removed 5 bases from V and 2 bases from J, with 7 bases in between. The CDR3, as DNA: TGTGCCAGCAGTCACAGGGCCTACAATGAGCAGTTCTTC. It specifies CASSHRAYNEQFF.

This chain links TRBV7-2 with TRBJ2-7; possible D gene TRBD1, 5 bases. The germline CDR1 and CDR2 sequences are SGHTA and FQGNSA. Trimming took 4 bases from V and 0 from J, leaving 16 bases between them. This CDR3 contains 16 residues. CDR3 nucleotides: TGTGCCAGCAGCTCAGCAACAGGAAGCACCTCCTACGAGCAGTACTTC. Its protein is CASSSATGSTSYEQYF.

V is TRBV29-1 and J is TRBJ2-5; no firm D call. This CDR3 is 12 amino acids long. Germline CDR1 reads SQVTM; CDR2 reads ANQGSEA. V shed 4 bases and J shed 2 bases, with 8 bases lying between them. The CDR3 nucleotides read TGCAGCGTTGTAGGGCAGCAAGAGACCCAGTACTTC. It is translated as CSVVGQQETQYF.

The sample holds a few counts of this clonotype. The rearrangement uses TRBV10-1 and TRBJ1-6; weak D call: TRBD1 (5 bases). CDR3 length: 15 amino acids. Germline-derived CDR1 and CDR2 are WNHNN and SYGVQD (reference sequence). With 0 bases removed from V and 10 bases from J, the gap between germline ends came to 13 bases. CDR3 residues: CASSESPGSRSPLHF. CDR3 bases: TGCGCCAGCAGTGAGTCGCCAGGGTCAAGATCACCCCTCCACTTT.

At least ten counts were recorded for this clonotype. The chain combines TRBV20-1 with TRBJ2-5; D is uncertain. Germline CDR1 DFQATT, CDR2 SNEGSKA (reference sequence). Deletions cut 5 bases from V and 0 bases from J, with 10 bases between. This CDR3 contains 13 residues. As DNA, the CDR3 is TGCAGTGCTGGCCGCGGCAACCAAGAGACCCAGTACTTC. Its translation: CSAGRGNQETQYF.

The chain is built from TRBV7-2 and TRBJ1-1; no definite D call. V was pared by 5 bases and J by 3 bases, with 10 bases between. CDR3 length equals 13 residues. Germline V gene sequence: CDR1 SGHTA, CDR2 FQGNSA. The CDR3 DNA is TGTGCCAGCAGCCAACAGCGAGACACTGAAGCTTTCTTT. Translation gives CASSQQRDTEAFF.

This clonotype has ten or more counts. V is TRBV10-2 and J is TRBJ2-7; D is undetermined. Trimming stripped 3 bases from V and 7 bases from J, with 7 bases between. The germline CDR1 and CDR2 sequences are WSHSY and SAAADI. The CDR3 is 11 residues long. The CDR3 sequence is CASSDVHEQYF. The CDR3 region has the DNA TGCGCCAGCAGTGATGTTCATGAGCAGTACTTC.

This clonotype has ten or more counts. In DNA, the CDR3 is TGTGCCAGCAGCCCCGGGGCCTCTAGCACAGATACGCAGTATTTT. It yields the protein CASSPGASSTDTQYF. V usage is TRBV12-3 or TRBV12-4 and J usage is TRBJ2-3; either TRBD1 or TRBD2 may fit D (5 bases each). CDR3 length equals 15 residues. Trimming pared 6 bases from V and 0 bases from J, leaving 13 bases between.

The CDR3 DNA sequence: TGCGCCAGCAGCGGGGACAGGGGCAGGGATGGCTACACCTTC. It specifies CASSGDRGRDGYTF. This rearrangement joins TRBV5-1 to TRBJ1-2; 10 nucleotides agree with TRBD1. J gave up 6 bases and V 4 bases, and 6 bases lay outside the gene matches. The germline CDR1 and CDR2 sequences are SGHRS and YFSETQ. The CDR3 is 14 residues long.

The chain carries TRBV5-1 and TRBJ2-5; no firm D call. CDR1 is SGHRS and CDR2 is YFSETQ in the germline V gene. Trimming pared 2 bases from V and 2 bases from J, leaving 10 bases between. CDR3 size: 14 residues. CDR3 DNA: TGCGCCAGCAGCTTATGGGGTTTACAAGAGACCCAGTACTTC. This sequence encodes CASSLWGLQETQYF.

The table lists this clonotype with many counts. The rearrangement links TRBV20-1 to TRBJ2-3; D uncertain. The V end was cut by 0 bases, the J end by 0 bases, with 10 bases between. The germline V gene has CDR1 DFQATT and CDR2 SNEGSKA (reference sequence). The CDR3 has 15 residues. This CDR3 reads CSARDRKFSTDTQYF. DNA of the CDR3: TGCAGTGCTAGAGATCGCAAGTTTAGCACAGATACGCAGTATTTT.

The chain joins TRBV4-2 to TRBJ1-2; TRBD1 might be the D (6 bases). Germline CDR1 is LGHNA and CDR2 is YNFKEQ. There are 15 residues in the CDR3. V was cut by 5 bases and J by 1 base, with 14 bases left in between. CDR3 sequence reads: CASSYLDSLNYGYTF. The CDR3 DNA sequence: TGTGCCAGCAGCTACTTGGACAGCCTTAACTATGGCTACACCTTC.

V and J are TRBV30 and TRBJ2-1; 9 bases align to TRBD2. The CDR3 contains 16 residues. The germline CDR1 and CDR2 sequences are GTSNPN and SVGIG (reference sequence). Trimming at V came to 0 bases and at J to 0 bases, leaving 3 bases not matched to a gene. In DNA, the CDR3 is TGTGCCTGGAGTGTAGGCGGGAGGGCCTCCTACAATGAGCAGTTCTTC. This encodes CAWSVGGRASYNEQFF.

The CDR3 sequence is CSARRGQGLSYEQYF. CDR3 DNA sequence: TGCAGTGCTAGGCGTGGACAGGGTTTATCTTACGAGCAGTACTTC. The chain uses TRBV20-1 and TRBJ2-7, with 8 bases that match TRBD1. This CDR3 spans 15 amino acids. Germline trimming cut 3 bases from V and 4 bases from J; bases unmatched to any gene: 11. Per germline, CDR1 DFQATT and CDR2 SNEGSKA (reference sequence).

The J gene is TRBJ2-7, the V gene TRBV4-2, with 9 bases aligning to TRBD1. The V segment lost 0 bases and the J segment 5 bases; nucleotides outside the gene matches: 5. This CDR3 contains 15 residues. Germline loops: CDR1 LGHNA, CDR2 YNFKEQ. The CDR3 region is CASSQEYRGLDEQYF. The CDR3 bases are TGTGCCAGCAGCCAAGAGTACAGGGGGCTCGACGAGCAGTACTTC.

The J gene is TRBJ2-1, the V gene TRBV5-5; D may correspond to TRBD1 or TRBD2 (5 bases each). Germline V gene data show CDR1 as SGHKS and CDR2 as YYEKEE (reference sequence). The germline V and J ends were trimmed by 4 bases and 2 bases, with 10 bases remaining between them. This CDR3 has 14 amino acids. The CDR3 sequence is CASSHLGPYNEQFF. The CDR3 bases are TGTGCCAGCAGCCATCTGGGACCCTACAATGAGCAGTTCTTC.

The chain joins TRBV10-2 to TRBJ2-5; no clear D. This CDR3 has 14 residues. Between the trimmed V and J ends, which lost 3 bases and 4 bases, there was a span of 12 bases. Germline CDR1 reads WSHSY; CDR2 reads SAAADI. The CDR3 DNA sequence: TGCGCCAGCAGTGAATATAGGTGGGGAGAGACCCAGTACTTC. This encodes CASSEYRWGETQYF.

There are a few counts of this clonotype. V is TRBV5-1 and J is TRBJ1-2, with TRBD1 matching over 8 bases. Germline CDR1 reads SGHRS; CDR2 reads YFSETQ. The J segment lost 1 base and the V segment lost 0 bases, leaving 5 bases of the junction unmatched. This CDR3 spans 16 amino acids. The CDR3, as DNA: TGCGCCAGCAGCTTGGGAGGGACAGGTCGTAACTATGGCTACACCTTC. Translated, it gives CASSLGGTGRNYGYTF.

CDR3 amino acids: CASSPRLVGKETQYF. The CDR3 DNA follows: TGCGCCAGCAGCCCCCGACTAGTCGGAAAAGAGACCCAGTACTTC. The chain has TRBV4-3 and TRBJ2-5; the D gene is possibly TRBD2 (6 bases). Germline V gene sequence: CDR1 LGHNA, CDR2 YSLEER. The CDR3 extends over 15 amino acids. The V and J ends lost 4 bases and 3 bases respectively, with 15 bases between them.

This clonotype was seen a handful of times. The DNA for the CDR3 is TGTGCCAGCAGCTTTACTCACGGGAGCTACGAGCAGTACTTC. It translates to CASSFTHGSYEQYF. The V call is TRBV7-2, the J call TRBJ2-7, with D possibly being TRBD2 (6 bases). CDR3 length: 14 amino acids. Per germline, CDR1 SGHTA and CDR2 FQGNSA. V lost 3 bases to trimming and J lost 3 bases, with 12 bases between them.

V gene TRBV7-9 combines with J gene TRBJ1-2; TRBD1 aligns across 9 bases. This CDR3 region has 17 residues. Germline loops: CDR1 SEHNR, CDR2 FQNEAQ (reference sequence). V was clipped by 4 bases and J by 5 bases; unmatched bases: 14. In DNA form, the CDR3 reads TGTGCCAGCAGCTCCCCTCATGAAGGACAGGGGACTTATGGCTACACCTTC. Amino acids: CASSSPHEGQGTYGYTF.